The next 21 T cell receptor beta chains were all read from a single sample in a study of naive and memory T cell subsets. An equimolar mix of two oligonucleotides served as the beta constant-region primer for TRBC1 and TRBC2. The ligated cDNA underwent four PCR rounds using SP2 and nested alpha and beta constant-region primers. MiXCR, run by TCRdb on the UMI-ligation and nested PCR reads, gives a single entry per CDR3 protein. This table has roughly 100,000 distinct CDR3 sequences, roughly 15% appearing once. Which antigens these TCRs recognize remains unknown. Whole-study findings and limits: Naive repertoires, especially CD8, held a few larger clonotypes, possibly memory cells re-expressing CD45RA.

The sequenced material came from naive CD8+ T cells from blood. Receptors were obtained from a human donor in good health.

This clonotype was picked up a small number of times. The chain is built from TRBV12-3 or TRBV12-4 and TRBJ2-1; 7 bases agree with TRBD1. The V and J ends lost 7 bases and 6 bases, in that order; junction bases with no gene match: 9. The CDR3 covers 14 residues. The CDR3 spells CASTHGTDTNEQFF. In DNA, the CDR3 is TGTGCCAGCACTCACGGGACAGATACCAATGAGCAGTTCTTC.

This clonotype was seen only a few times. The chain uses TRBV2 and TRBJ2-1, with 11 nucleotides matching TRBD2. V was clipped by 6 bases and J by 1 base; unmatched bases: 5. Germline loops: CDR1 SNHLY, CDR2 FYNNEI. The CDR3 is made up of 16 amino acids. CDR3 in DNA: TGTGCCAGCAGAGGGACTAGCGGTTCTTCCTACAATGAGCAGTTCTTC. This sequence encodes CASRGTSGSSYNEQFF.

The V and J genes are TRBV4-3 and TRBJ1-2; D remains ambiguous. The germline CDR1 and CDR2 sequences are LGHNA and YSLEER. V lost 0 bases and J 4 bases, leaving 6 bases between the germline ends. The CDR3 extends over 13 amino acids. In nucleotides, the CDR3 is TGCGCCAGCAGCCAAGATGGGCCCTATGGCTACACCTTC. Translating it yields CASSQDGPYGYTF.

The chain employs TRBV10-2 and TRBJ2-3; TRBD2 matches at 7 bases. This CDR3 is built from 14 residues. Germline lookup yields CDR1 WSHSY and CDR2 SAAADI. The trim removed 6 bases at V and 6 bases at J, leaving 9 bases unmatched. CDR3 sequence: CASRLGGGWDTQYF. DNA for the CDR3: TGCGCCAGCAGACTTGGCGGGGGTTGGGATACGCAGTATTTT.

CDR3 loop: CATSDRDRDDDGYTF. The CDR3 DNA is TGTGCCACCAGCGACCGGGACAGGGATGACGATGGCTACACCTTC. V and J are TRBV15 and TRBJ1-2; TRBD1 aligns across 9 bases. Per germline, CDR1 LNHNV and CDR2 YYDKDF (reference sequence). After removal of 5 bases from V and 6 bases from J, the junction contained 10 bases not matched to a gene. CDR3 size: 15 residues. Supplemented by reference TRBV15 and TRBJ1-2, the full variable domain reads DAMVIQNPRYQVTQFGKPVTLSCSQTLNHNVMYWYQQKSSQAPKLLFHYYDKDFNNEADTPDNFQSRRPNTSFCFLDIRSPGLGDTAMYLCATSDRDRDDDGYTFGSGTRLTVV.

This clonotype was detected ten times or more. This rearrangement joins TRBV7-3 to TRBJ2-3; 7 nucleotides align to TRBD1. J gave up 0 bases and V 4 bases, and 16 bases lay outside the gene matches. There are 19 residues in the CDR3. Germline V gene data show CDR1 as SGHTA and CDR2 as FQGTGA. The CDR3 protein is CASSSGLPGTASSTDTQYF. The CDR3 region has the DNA TGTGCCAGCAGCTCTGGCCTTCCCGGGACAGCATCTAGCACAGATACGCAGTATTTT.

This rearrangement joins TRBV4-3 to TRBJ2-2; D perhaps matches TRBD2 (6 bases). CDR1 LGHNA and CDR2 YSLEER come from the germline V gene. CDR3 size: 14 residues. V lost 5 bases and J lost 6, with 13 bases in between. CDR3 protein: CASSLREASGELFF. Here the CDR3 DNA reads TGCGCCAGCAGCTTAAGGGAGGCATCCGGGGAGCTGTTTTTT.

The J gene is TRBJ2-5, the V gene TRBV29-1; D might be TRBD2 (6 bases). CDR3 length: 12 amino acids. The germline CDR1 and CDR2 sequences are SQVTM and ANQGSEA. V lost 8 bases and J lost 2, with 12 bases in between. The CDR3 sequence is CSSRTNQETQYF. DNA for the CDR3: TGCAGCTCCCGGACTAATCAAGAGACCCAGTACTTC.

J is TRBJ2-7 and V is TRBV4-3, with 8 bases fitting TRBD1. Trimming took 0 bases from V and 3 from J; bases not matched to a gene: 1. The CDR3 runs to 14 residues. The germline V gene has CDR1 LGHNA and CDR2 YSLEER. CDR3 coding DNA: TGCGCCAGCAGCCAAGACAGGGGGCTCTACGAGCAGTACTTC. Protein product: CASSQDRGLYEQYF.

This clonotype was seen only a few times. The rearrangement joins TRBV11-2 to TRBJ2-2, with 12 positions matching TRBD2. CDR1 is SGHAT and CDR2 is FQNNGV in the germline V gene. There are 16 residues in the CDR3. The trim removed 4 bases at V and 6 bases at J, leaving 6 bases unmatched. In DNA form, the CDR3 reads TGTGCCAGCAGCTCCCCTAGCGGGAGGGCCCCCGGGGAGCTGTTTTTT. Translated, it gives CASSSPSGRAPGELFF.

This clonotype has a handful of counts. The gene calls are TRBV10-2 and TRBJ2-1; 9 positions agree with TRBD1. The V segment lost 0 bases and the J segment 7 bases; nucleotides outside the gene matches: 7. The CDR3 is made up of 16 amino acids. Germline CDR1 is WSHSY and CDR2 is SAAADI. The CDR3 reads CASSESTGQGLNEQFF. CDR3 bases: TGCGCCAGCAGTGAGTCGACGGGACAGGGCTTGAATGAGCAGTTCTTC.

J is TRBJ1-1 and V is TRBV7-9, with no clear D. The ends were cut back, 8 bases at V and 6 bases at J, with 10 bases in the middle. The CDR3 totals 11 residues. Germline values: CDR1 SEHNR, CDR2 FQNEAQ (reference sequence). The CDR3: CASAPGAEAFF. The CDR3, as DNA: TGTGCCAGCGCACCCGGGGCTGAAGCTTTCTTT.

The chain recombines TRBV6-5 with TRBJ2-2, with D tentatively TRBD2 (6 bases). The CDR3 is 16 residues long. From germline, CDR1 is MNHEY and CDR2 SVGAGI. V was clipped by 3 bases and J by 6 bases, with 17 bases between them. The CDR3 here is CASSYGRDGVPGELFF. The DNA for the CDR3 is TGTGCCAGCAGTTATGGGCGGGATGGAGTACCCGGGGAGCTGTTTTTT.

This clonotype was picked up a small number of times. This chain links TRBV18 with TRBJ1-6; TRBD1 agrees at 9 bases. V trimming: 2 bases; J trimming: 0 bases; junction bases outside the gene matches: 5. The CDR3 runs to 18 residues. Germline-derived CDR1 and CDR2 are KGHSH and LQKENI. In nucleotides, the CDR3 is TGTGCCAGCTCACCAGGACAGGGGCCGAGCTCCTATAATTCACCCCTCCACTTT. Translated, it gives CASSPGQGPSSYNSPLHF.

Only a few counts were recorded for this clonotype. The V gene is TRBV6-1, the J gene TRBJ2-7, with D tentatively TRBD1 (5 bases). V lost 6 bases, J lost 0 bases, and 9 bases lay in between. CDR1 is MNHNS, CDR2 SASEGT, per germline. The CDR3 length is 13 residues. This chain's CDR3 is CASRTDSSYEQYF. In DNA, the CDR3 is TGTGCCAGCAGGACAGATAGCTCCTACGAGCAGTACTTC.

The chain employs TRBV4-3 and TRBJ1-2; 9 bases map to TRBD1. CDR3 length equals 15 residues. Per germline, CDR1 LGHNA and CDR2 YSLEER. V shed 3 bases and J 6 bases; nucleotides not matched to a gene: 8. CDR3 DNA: TGCGCCAGCAGCCAGGGGACCGGGACAGGGAATGGCTACACCTTC. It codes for CASSQGTGTGNGYTF.

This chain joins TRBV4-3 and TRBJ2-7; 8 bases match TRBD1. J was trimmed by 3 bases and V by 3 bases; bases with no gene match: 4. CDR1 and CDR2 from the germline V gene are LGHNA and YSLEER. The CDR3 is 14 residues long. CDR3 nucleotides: TGCGCCAGCAGCCAGGGGACAGGAGTCTACGAGCAGTACTTC. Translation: CASSQGTGVYEQYF.

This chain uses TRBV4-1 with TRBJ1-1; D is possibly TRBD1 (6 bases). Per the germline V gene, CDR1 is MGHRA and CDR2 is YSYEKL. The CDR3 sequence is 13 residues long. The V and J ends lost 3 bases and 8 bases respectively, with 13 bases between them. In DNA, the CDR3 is TGCGCCAGCAGCCACGACAGGTCCGGGGAAGCTTTCTTT. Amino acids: CASSHDRSGEAFF.

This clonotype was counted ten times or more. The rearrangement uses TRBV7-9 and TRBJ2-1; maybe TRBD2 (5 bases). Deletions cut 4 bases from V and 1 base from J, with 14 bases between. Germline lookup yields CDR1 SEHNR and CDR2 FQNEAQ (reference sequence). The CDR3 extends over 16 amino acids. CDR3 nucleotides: TGTGCCAGCAGCTCCATCCTATCGGGGTCCTACAATGAGCAGTTCTTC. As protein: CASSSILSGSYNEQFF.

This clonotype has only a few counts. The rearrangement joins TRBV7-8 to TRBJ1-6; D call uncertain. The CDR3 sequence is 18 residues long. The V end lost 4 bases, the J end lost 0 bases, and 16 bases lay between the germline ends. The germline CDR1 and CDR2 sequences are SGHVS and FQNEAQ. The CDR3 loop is CASSSLRYSHSYNSPLHF. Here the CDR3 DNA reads TGTGCCAGCAGCTCCCTCCGTTATTCCCACTCCTATAATTCACCCCTCCACTTT.

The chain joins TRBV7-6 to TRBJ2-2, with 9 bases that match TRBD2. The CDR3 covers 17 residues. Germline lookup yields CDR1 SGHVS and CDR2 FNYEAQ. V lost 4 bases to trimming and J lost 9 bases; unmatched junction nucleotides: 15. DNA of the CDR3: TGTGCCAGCAGCTCTCGGTTTAGCGGGGGCGGCCAAAGGGAGCTGTTTTTT. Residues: CASSSRFSGGGQRELFF.